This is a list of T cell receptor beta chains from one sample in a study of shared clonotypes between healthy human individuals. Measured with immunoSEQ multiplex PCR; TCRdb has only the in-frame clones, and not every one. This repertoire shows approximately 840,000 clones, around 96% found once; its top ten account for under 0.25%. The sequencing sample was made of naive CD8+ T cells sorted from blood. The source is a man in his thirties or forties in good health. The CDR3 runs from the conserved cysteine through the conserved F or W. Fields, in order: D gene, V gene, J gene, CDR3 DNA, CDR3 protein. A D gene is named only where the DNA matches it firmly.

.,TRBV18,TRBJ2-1,TGTGCCAGCTCCGTCTCGAGCTCCTACAATGAGCAGTTCTTC,CASSVSSSYNEQFF
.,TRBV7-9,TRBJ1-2,TGTGCCAGCAGCTTAGTTAGGACAGCCTATGGCTACACCTTC,CASSLVRTAYGYTF
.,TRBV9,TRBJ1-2,TGTGCCAGCAGCGGAGTTGAATCCACAGGGCACTATGGCTACACCTTC,CASSGVESTGHYGYTF
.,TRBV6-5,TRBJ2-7,TGTGCCAGCAGTTACCCCGGTTGGAGCAGGCTCAACGAGCAGTACTTC,CASSYPGWSRLNEQYF
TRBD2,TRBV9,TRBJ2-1,TGTGCCAGCAGCCCCTATGTGGCGGGAGATGAGCAGTTCTTC,CASSPYVAGDEQFF
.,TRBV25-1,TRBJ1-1,TGTGCCAGCCAGGGTACTGAAGCTTTCTTT,CASQGTEAFF
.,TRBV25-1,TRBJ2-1,TGTGCCAGCAGGCCTGGGGGGCCGTACAATGAGCAGTTCTTC,CASRPGGPYNEQFF
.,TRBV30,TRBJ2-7,TGTGCCTGGAGTGTGGGGGGCGAGCAGTACTTC,CAWSVGGEQYF
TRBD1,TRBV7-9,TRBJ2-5,TGTGCCAGCAGCTCGACAATTCTCCGGGACAGGGGCTCGAAAGAGACCCAGTACTTC,CASSSTILRDRGSKETQYF
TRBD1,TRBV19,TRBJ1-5,TGTGCCAGTAGCCAACAGGGGGCAGGTCAGCCCCAGCATTTT,CASSQQGAGQPQHF
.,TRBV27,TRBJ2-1,TGTGCCAGCAGTTTAGCGCCCGCCATCCCCAATGAGCAGTTCTTC,CASSLAPAIPNEQFF
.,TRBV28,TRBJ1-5,TGTGCCAGCAGTTTGCTGGGTGTCACAGCACCAAATCAGCCCCAGCATTTT,CASSLLGVTAPNQPQHF
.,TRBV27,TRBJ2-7,TGTGCCAGCAGTTTCCAAAAAGGGGCCCTCTCCTACGAGCAGTACTTC,CASSFQKGALSYEQYF
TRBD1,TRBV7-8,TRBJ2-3,TGTGCCAGCAGCCCCCGGGACAGGGGAATAGATACGCAGTATTTT,CASSPRDRGIDTQYF
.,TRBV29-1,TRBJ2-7,TGCAGCGTTGATGACTCGACGAGGTACGAGCAGTACTTC,CSVDDSTRYEQYF
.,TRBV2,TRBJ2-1,TGTGCCAGCAGTGGTAGTTACAATGAGCAGTTCTTC,CASSGSYNEQFF
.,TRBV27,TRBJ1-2,TGTGCCAGCAGTTTTGGGACGGACTATGGCTACACCTTC,CASSFGTDYGYTF
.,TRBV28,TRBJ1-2,TGTGCCAGCAGTCCCCCGCTCCGGGGAAACTATGGCTACACCTTC,CASSPPLRGNYGYTF
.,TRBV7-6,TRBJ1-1,TGTGCCAGCGAGGCTATAGACACTGAAGCTTTCTTT,CASEAIDTEAFF
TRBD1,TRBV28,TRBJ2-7,TGTGCCAGCAGTTTCCAGACAGGGGGCTCCTACGAGCAGTACTTC,CASSFQTGGSYEQYF
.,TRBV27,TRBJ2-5,TGTGCCAGCAGTTCGGGGCTGGAGACCCAGTACTTC,CASSSGLETQYF
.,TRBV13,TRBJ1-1,TGTGCCAGCAGCCGAGGGGGGACAAACGCTGAAGCTTTCTTT,CASSRGGTNAEAFF
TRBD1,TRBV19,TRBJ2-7,TGTGCCAGTATGGACAGGACCCTTGGGGAGCAGTACTTC,CASMDRTLGEQYF
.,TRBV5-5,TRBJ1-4,TGTGCCAGCAGCTTGGGAGTTGCAACTAATGAAAAACTGTTTTTT,CASSLGVATNEKLFF
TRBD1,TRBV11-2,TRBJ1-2,TGTGCCAGCAGCTTAGATACGACCCGAGACAGGGTCCTCGGTGGCACCTTC,CASSLDTTRDRVLGGTF
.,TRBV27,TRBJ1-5,TGTGCCAGCAGTTTATCGTGGAATCAGCCCCAGCATTTT,CASSLSWNQPQHF
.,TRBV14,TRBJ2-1,TGTGCCAGCAGCCAAGTCAGTCTCGGTGAGCAGTTCTTC,CASSQVSLGEQFF